Listed below are T cell receptor beta chains from one sample, sequenced in a study of T cells in narcolepsy. The assay was immunoSEQ multiplex PCR, and TCRdb's table has in-frame clones only and misses some. The sample lists around 32,000 clones, 75% to 90% occurring once. Sequencing input: memory (CD45RA-) CD4+ T cells from blood. These receptors came from a human donor in good health. CDR3s include the opening cysteine and the closing phenylalanine or tryptophan. The D gene is left open where the match is weak. The size entry is marked missing in some rows and otherwise reads once, few, many or a size class.

v_gene,d_gene,abundance,j_gene,CDR3aa,CDR3nt
TRBV7-9,-,-,TRBJ2-1,CASSPPGEIQFF,TGTGCCAGCAGCCCACCGGGGGAAATACAGTTCTTC
TRBV6-5,-,-,TRBJ2-1,CASSPGLQPYNEQFF,TGTGCCAGCAGCCCGGGACTCCAGCCCTACAATGAGCAGTTCTTC
TRBV6-5,-,-,TRBJ1-2,CASSLQGFVDYGYTF,TGTGCCAGCAGCCTACAGGGATTCGTTGACTATGGCTACACCTTC
TRBV4-1,TRBD2,-,TRBJ2-3,CASSQGGTSGVPPDTQYF,TGCGCCAGCAGCCAAGGAGGGACTAGCGGGGTGCCACCAGATACGCAGTATTTT
TRBV5-4,-,-,TRBJ1-4,CASSGTTATNEKLFF,TGTGCCAGCAGCGGAACGACTGCAACTAATGAAAAACTGTTTTTT
TRBV4-1,-,-,TRBJ2-2,CASSLPGPQTPNTGELFF,TGCGCCAGCAGCCTCCCGGGACCGCAGACTCCGAACACCGGGGAGCTGTTTTTT
TRBV7-9,-,-,TRBJ2-1,CASSLSRGNEQFF,TGTGCCAGCAGCTTATCACGGGGTAATGAGCAGTTCTTC
TRBV4-3,-,few,TRBJ2-2,CASSQESGRPGTGELFF,TGCGCCAGCAGCCAAGAATCTGGCAGGCCGGGGACCGGGGAGCTGTTTTTT
TRBV7-9,TRBD1,-,TRBJ2-4,CASSLETGDVYF,TGTGCCAGCAGCTTAGAAACAGGGGATGTATACTTC
TRBV5-4,TRBD2,few,TRBJ2-3,CASSAPGLGTDTQYF,TGTGCCAGCAGCGCCCCGGGACTAGGCACAGATACGCAGTATTTT
TRBV29-1,TRBD2,few,TRBJ2-3,CSVEGRASGGGGDTQYF,TGCAGCGTTGAAGGGCGGGCTAGCGGGGGGGGTGGAGATACGCAGTATTTT
TRBV18,-,-,TRBJ2-7,CASSRGAPYEQYF,TGTGCCAGCTCGCGCGGGGCCCCCTACGAGCAGTACTTC
TRBV18,TRBD2,-,TRBJ2-1,CASSPPTSGVYNEQFF,TGTGCCAGCTCACCACCGACTAGCGGGGTATACAATGAGCAGTTCTTC
TRBV2,-,once,TRBJ1-5,CASSDEGLSNQPQHF,TGTGCCAGCAGTGATGAAGGGCTTAGCAATCAGCCCCAGCATTTT
TRBV4-3,-,-,TRBJ2-3,CASSQGGHTDTQYF,TGCGCCAGCAGCCAAGGGGGACATACAGATACGCAGTATTTT
TRBV9,-,-,TRBJ1-6,CASSVDGSSYNSPLHF,TGTGCCAGCAGCGTAGATGGCAGCTCCTATAATTCACCCCTCCACTTT
TRBV9,TRBD2,-,TRBJ2-5,CASSPRGASGPVQETQYF,TGTGCCAGCAGCCCTAGAGGGGCTAGCGGACCAGTTCAAGAGACCCAGTACTTC
TRBV27,-,few,TRBJ2-5,CASSPGEGRGETQYF,TGTGCCAGCAGTCCCGGGGAGGGCAGGGGAGAGACCCAGTACTTC
TRBV10-3,-,few,TRBJ1-5,CATHRQLNQPQHF,TGTGCCACCCACAGACAGCTCAATCAGCCCCAGCATTTT
TRBV4-3,TRBD1,-,TRBJ2-6,CASSQGTGGSGANVLTF,TGCGCCAGCAGCCAAGGGACAGGGGGCTCTGGGGCCAACGTCCTGACTTTC
TRBV11-2,TRBD2,-,TRBJ2-5,CASSFWLAGVRGETQYF,TGTGCCAGCAGCTTTTGGCTAGCGGGAGTGAGGGGAGAGACCCAGTACTTC
TRBV2,-,-,TRBJ2-1,CASSAIKGVNEQFF,TGTGCCAGCAGTGCAATTAAGGGGGTGAACGAGCAGTTCTTC
TRBV28,-,-,TRBJ2-3,CASTDRSTDTQYF,TGTGCCAGCACCGATCGGAGCACAGATACGCAGTATTTT
TRBV5-4,-,-,TRBJ2-5,CASSLSRGGGTQYF,TGTGCCAGCAGCTTAAGTAGGGGGGGCGGGACCCAGTACTTC
TRBV2,TRBD2,-,TRBJ2-1,CASSPSGGPYNEQFF,TGTGCCAGCAGTCCTAGCGGGGGACCATACAATGAGCAGTTCTTC
TRBV11-3,TRBD1,-,TRBJ2-3,CASSLGEGTASTDTQYF,TGTGCCAGCAGCTTAGGAGAAGGGACAGCTAGCACAGATACGCAGTATTTT
TRBV11-2,TRBD2,-,TRBJ2-5,CASSLATGGSQTQYF,TGTGCCAGCAGCTTAGCGACGGGGGGGAGCCAGACCCAGTACTTC
TRBV7-2,-,-,TRBJ1-5,CASSLVAGSNQPQHF,TGTGCCAGCAGCTTAGTTGCAGGTAGCAATCAGCCCCAGCATTTT
TRBV6-6,TRBD1,-,TRBJ1-4,CASSRTGTGNEKLFF,TGTGCCAGCTCCCGGACCGGGACAGGGAATGAAAAACTGTTTTTT
TRBV5-1,-,-,TRBJ1-1,CASTTSLTANTEAFF,TGCGCCAGCACCACGTCCTTAACAGCGAACACTGAAGCTTTCTTT
TRBV29-1,TRBD1,-,TRBJ1-2,CSVEGPGGWNYGYTF,TGCAGCGTTGAAGGTCCAGGGGGTTGGAACTATGGCTACACCTTC
TRBV10-3,TRBD1,medium-sized,TRBJ2-7,CAISVRQGAYEQYF,TGTGCCATCAGTGTTCGTCAGGGGGCCTACGAGCAGTACTTC
TRBV7-9,-,-,TRBJ1-1,CASSLEENTEAFF,TGTGCCAGCAGCTTAGAGGAGAACACTGAAGCTTTCTTT
TRBV15,-,-,TRBJ1-2,CATSREENYGYTF,TGTGCCACCAGCAGAGAAGAAAACTATGGCTACACCTTC
TRBV13,-,few,TRBJ2-2,CASSSAVGAGTGELFF,TGTGCCAGCAGCTCCGCCGTGGGCGCGGGAACCGGGGAGCTGTTTTTT
TRBV5-1,TRBD1,-,TRBJ2-5,CASSLGTGGQETQYF,TGCGCCAGCAGCTTGGGGACAGGGGGCCAAGAGACCCAGTACTTC
TRBV7-2,-,-,TRBJ1-5,CASSPPEGLGEPQHF,TGTGCCAGCAGCCCCCCCGAAGGGCTGGGTGAGCCCCAGCATTTT
TRBV6-1,-,-,TRBJ1-5,CASSESVSSLGQPQHF,TGTGCCAGCAGTGAATCGGTCAGTTCCTTGGGTCAGCCCCAGCATTTT
TRBV6-5,-,-,TRBJ1-5,CASSYSGSNQPQHF,TGTGCCAGCAGTTACTCGGGGAGCAATCAGCCCCAGCATTTT
TRBV11-2,-,-,TRBJ2-3,CASSLASLAGTDTQYF,TGTGCCAGCAGCTTAGCGTCGCTAGCTGGCACAGATACGCAGTATTTT
TRBV6-6,TRBD2,few,TRBJ2-7,CASTDRSSGVSYEQYF,TGTGCCAGCACCGATAGGTCTAGCGGGGTCTCCTACGAGCAGTACTTC
TRBV2,-,-,TRBJ1-2,CASSVDRTFDGYTF,TGTGCCAGCAGTGTGGACAGAACATTCGATGGCTACACCTTC
TRBV7-2,-,-,TRBJ1-5,CASSLDGYNQPQHF,TGTGCCAGCAGCCTCGACGGATACAATCAGCCCCAGCATTTT
TRBV4-2,TRBD2,-,TRBJ2-3,CASSQDRTSAKPPTDTQYF,TGTGCCAGCAGCCAAGATCGGACTAGCGCGAAACCCCCCACAGATACGCAGTATTTT
TRBV6-5,-,-,TRBJ1-5,CASRDSDNQPQHF,TGTGCCAGCAGGGATTCGGACAATCAGCCCCAGCATTTT
TRBV29-1,TRBD1,-,TRBJ1-4,CSVITGGEKLFF,TGCAGCGTTATTACAGGGGGGGAAAAACTGTTTTTT
TRBV18,-,-,TRBJ1-2,CASSPRSADGYTF,TGTGCCAGCTCACCACGTTCCGCGGATGGCTACACCTTC
TRBV5-5,-,-,TRBJ1-5,CASSLAVTTNQPQHF,TGTGCCAGCAGCTTGGCCGTGACGACGAATCAGCCCCAGCATTTT
TRBV18,-,-,TRBJ2-3,CASSPRGSTDTQYF,TGTGCCAGCTCACCCCGGGGCTCCACAGATACGCAGTATTTT